The 25 T cell receptor beta chains below come from one sample, sequenced in a study of blood T cell repertoires in COVID-19. The method was immunoSEQ multiplex PCR; TCRdb's version includes in-frame clones alone and lacks a portion of them. Of 160,000 or so clones listed, roughly 88% are singletons. Sequencing input: peripheral blood. The receptor source for this set is a woman in her 50s with acute or convalescent COVID-19.

In this sample, this clone turned up a few times. The chain employs TRBV24-1 and TRBJ2-5, with a possible D match to TRBD2 (5 bases). Trimming left V 5 bases short and J 9 bases short, with 15 bases between. The CDR3 runs 13 residues. Per the germline V gene, CDR1 is KGHDR and CDR2 is SFDVKD. The CDR3 DNA is TGTGCCACCAGTGCCTCCGCGATCGGGGCCCAGTACTTC. Protein: CATSASAIGAQYF.

This chain links TRBV5-1 with TRBJ1-4, with unresolved D. CDR3 length equals 14 residues. Deletions cut 4 bases from V and 5 bases from J, with 12 bases between. The germline V gene has CDR1 SGHRS and CDR2 YFSETQ. CDR3 bases: TGCGCCAGCAGCCCCGACAACCACAATGAAAAACTGTTTTTT. The encoded protein is CASSPDNHNEKLFF.

The CDR3 is CASSLPTSGDEQFF. For the CDR3, the DNA is TGCGCCAGCAGCTTGCCGACTAGCGGCGATGAGCAGTTCTTC. The chain has TRBV5-1 and TRBJ2-1, with 9 bases lining up with TRBD2. Germline V CDR1 and CDR2: SGHRS, YFSETQ. Unmatched junction bases numbered 4, after V lost 1 base and J lost 8 bases. The length of the CDR3 is 14 residues.

The CDR3 region has the DNA TGTGCCAGCAGTCCACAGGGGGGTAACACTGAAGCTTTCTTT. This translates into CASSPQGGNTEAFF. This rearrangement joins TRBV6-5 to TRBJ1-1; 8 bases map to TRBD1. CDR3 size: 14 residues. Trimming cost V 5 bases and J 2 bases; bases outside gene matches: 4. The germline CDR1 and CDR2 sequences are MNHEY and SVGAGI.

The gene calls are TRBV27 and TRBJ1-4, with 7 bases aligning to TRBD1. This CDR3 spans 16 amino acids. Germline CDR1 is MNHEY and CDR2 is SMNVEV (reference sequence). V was pared by 1 base and J by 4 bases, with 6 bases of the junction left unmatched. This CDR3 reads CASSLLVRGDNEKLFF. CDR3 coding DNA: TGTGCCAGCAGTTTATTAGTCAGGGGGGATAATGAAAAACTGTTTTTT.

The CDR3 here is CASTVTGYSYNSPLHF. DNA for the CDR3: TGTGCCAGCACCGTCACGGGATACTCCTATAATTCACCCCTCCACTTT. This chain connects TRBV27 to TRBJ1-6; no clear D gene. CDR1 is MNHEY and CDR2 is SMNVEV in the germline V gene (reference sequence). This CDR3 is built from 16 residues. Between the trimmed V and J ends, which lost 7 bases and 0 bases, there was a span of 13 bases.

J is TRBJ1-5 and V is TRBV6-6, with 7 bases fitting TRBD1. The trim removed 5 bases at V and 0 bases at J, leaving 13 bases unmatched. Germline V gene lookup returns CDR1 MNHNY and CDR2 SVGAGI (reference sequence). This CDR3 has 18 residues. CDR3 sequence (DNA): TGTGCCAGCAGTCCCCGACAGGGAGGAGTGGTTAGCAATCAGCCCCAGCATTTT. As protein: CASSPRQGGVVSNQPQHF.

This chain uses TRBV2 with TRBJ1-6; D not certain. The germline gives CDR1 SNHLY, CDR2 FYNNEI. V was clipped by 5 bases and J by 7 bases, with 6 bases between them. This CDR3 is 12 amino acids long. The CDR3: CASSLANSPLHF. CDR3 nucleotide sequence: TGTGCCAGCAGTTTAGCCAATTCACCCCTCCACTTT.

This clone was observed once. The rearrangement links TRBV6-2 or TRBV6-3 to TRBJ1-5, with 7 bases lining up with TRBD1. This CDR3 has 17 residues. Trimming at V came to 1 base and at J to 0 bases, leaving 6 bases not matched to a gene. Germline V gene data show CDR1 as MNHEY and CDR2 as SVGEGT. The CDR3 DNA sequence: TGTGCCAGCAGTTACTATGGGACAGTAGATAGCAATCAGCCCCAGCATTTT. Translating gives CASSYYGTVDSNQPQHF.

The chain joins TRBV10-1 to TRBJ2-3; 9 nucleotides match TRBD2. The CDR3 extends over 14 amino acids. Germline CDR1 WNHNN, CDR2 SYGVQD (reference sequence). J gave up 1 base and V 8 bases, and 4 bases lay outside the gene matches. As DNA, the CDR3 is TGCGCCAGCCAGCGGACTAGCGGCACAGATACGCAGTATTTT. Encoded protein: CASQRTSGTDTQYF.

The chain employs TRBV2 and TRBJ2-7, with a weak D call TRBD2 (6 bases). Germline loops: CDR1 SNHLY, CDR2 FYNNEI. The CDR3 consists of 12 residues. Trimming cost V 6 bases and J 7 bases, with 13 bases left between them. For the CDR3, the DNA is TGTGCCAGCAGGGGGCCGGCGGGGGAGCAGTACTTC. It yields the protein CASRGPAGEQYF.

This clone was seen a handful of times. V is TRBV7-2 and J is TRBJ1-1; possible D gene TRBD1, 6 bases. The CDR3 sequence is 15 residues long. V gave up 6 bases and J gave up 4 bases, with 18 bases separating them. Germline CDR1 SGHTA, CDR2 FQGNSA. The CDR3 coding sequence is TGTGCCAGCAGTTTTACGACAGGCCGAGGCACTGAAGCTTTCTTT. Its translation is CASSFTTGRGTEAFF.

The chain employs TRBV20-1 and TRBJ1-2; maybe TRBD1 (5 bases). CDR1 DFQATT and CDR2 SNEGSKA come from the germline V gene (reference sequence). The CDR3 length is 11 residues. Trimming stripped 7 bases from V and 7 bases from J, with 13 bases between. The CDR3 region is CSGREISGYTF. In DNA form, the CDR3 reads TGCAGTGGCAGGGAAATTTCTGGCTACACCTTC.

The chain links TRBV11-2 to TRBJ2-3; 10 nucleotides agree with TRBD1. J lost 4 bases, V lost 4 bases, and 5 bases had no gene match. The CDR3 extends over 15 amino acids. Germline assignment: CDR1 SGHAT and CDR2 FQNNGV. The DNA for the CDR3 is TGTGCCAGCAGCTCAAGACAGGGGGCCCCAGATACGCAGTATTTT. It codes for CASSSRQGAPDTQYF.

The J gene is TRBJ2-1, the V gene TRBV6-5; D might be TRBD2 (6 bases). CDR1 is MNHEY, CDR2 SVGAGI, per germline. This CDR3 spans 16 amino acids. Trimming cost V 2 bases and J 0 bases, with 11 bases left between them. CDR3 sequence reads: CASSYALTSSYNEQFF. Written as DNA, the CDR3 is TGTGCCAGCAGTTACGCTTTGACTAGCTCCTACAATGAGCAGTTCTTC.

This clone is a singleton in its sample. The chain uses TRBV16 and TRBJ1-1, with 7 bases matching TRBD1. The CDR3 has 16 amino acids. Germline lookup yields CDR1 KGHSY and CDR2 FQNENV. The V segment lost 0 bases and the J segment 5 bases; nucleotides outside the gene matches: 9. The CDR3, as DNA: TGTGCCAGCAGCCAATCGGTAAGGACAGGTCGGACTGAAGCTTTCTTT. Residues: CASSQSVRTGRTEAFF.

The CDR3 is CASSLGTVNTEAFF. The CDR3 DNA is TGCGCCAGCAGCCTAGGGACAGTGAACACTGAAGCTTTCTTT. The rearrangement uses TRBV4-3 and TRBJ1-1; 7 nucleotides align to TRBD1. The CDR3 is 14 amino acids. Germline V lookup: CDR1 LGHNA, CDR2 YSLEER. V gave up 4 bases and J gave up 0 bases; unmatched junction bases: 2.

J is TRBJ2-3 and V is TRBV5-5; 8 bases are a match to TRBD2. This CDR3 spans 15 amino acids. V was clipped by 5 bases and J by 1 base; unmatched bases: 6. Germline CDR1 reads SGHKS; CDR2 reads YYEKEE (reference sequence). Here the CDR3 DNA reads TGTGCCAGCAGTTTTGCAGCGGGGGGCACAGATACGCAGTATTTT. Translation gives CASSFAAGGTDTQYF.

A single count supports this clone. This rearrangement joins TRBV5-1 to TRBJ2-1, with D unclear. With 4 bases removed from V and 0 bases from J, the gap between germline ends came to 14 bases. CDR1 is SGHRS, CDR2 YFSETQ, per germline. This CDR3 is 16 amino acids long. DNA of the CDR3: TGCGCCAGCAGCCCAACCGGGTTAAACTCCTACAATGAGCAGTTCTTC. It is translated as CASSPTGLNSYNEQFF.

As concerns this clone: Other DNA sequences within the sample encode an identical CDR3. The rearrangement joins TRBV7-2 to TRBJ2-7; D possibly corresponds to TRBD2 (6 bases). This CDR3 contains 14 residues. The germline V and J ends were trimmed by 5 bases and 2 bases, with 13 bases remaining between them. Germline V lookup: CDR1 SGHTA, CDR2 FQGNSA. The CDR3 loop is CASSPGLPPYEQYF. In DNA, the CDR3 is TGTGCCAGCAGCCCGGGACTCCCCCCCTACGAGCAGTACTTC.

This clone was detected a few times. The chain links TRBV18 to TRBJ2-6; D might be TRBD2 (5 bases). The V end was cut by 2 bases, the J end by 1 base, with 15 bases between. This CDR3 is 18 amino acids long. Looked up from germline, CDR1 is KGHSH and CDR2 is LQKENI. The CDR3 DNA follows: TGTGCCAGCTCACCAGGACTGGGGTCGTTTTCTGGGGCCAACGTCCTGACTTTC. Amino acid sequence: CASSPGLGSFSGANVLTF. The complete variable domain, with remaining parts taken from reference TRBV18 and TRBJ2-6, reads NAGVMQNPRHLVRRRGQEARLRCSPMKGHSHVYWYRQLPEEGLKFMVYLQKENIIDESGMPKERFSAEFPKEGPSILRIQQVVRGDSAAYFCASSPGLGSFSGANVLTFGAGSRLTVL.

Of note for this clone: At the DNA level, this CDR3 is encoded by other sequences in the same sample as well. The V gene is TRBV7-2, the J gene TRBJ2-7, with D possibly matching TRBD2 (6 bases). Germline V gene data show CDR1 as SGHTA and CDR2 as FQGNSA. Trimming pared 0 bases from V and 4 bases from J, leaving 10 bases between. The CDR3 length is 14 residues. CDR3 protein: CASSLAAGPYEQYF. In DNA, the CDR3 is TGTGCCAGCAGCTTAGCTGCGGGGCCTTACGAGCAGTACTTC.

The rearrangement links TRBV3-1 (or the pseudogene TRBV3-2) to TRBJ1-1; D is possibly TRBD1 (5 bases). CDR3 size: 13 residues. In germline, CDR1 is LGHDT, CDR2 YNNKEL (reference sequence). Trimming shortened V by 1 base and J by 4 bases, and 7 bases separated the two germline ends. The DNA for the CDR3 is TGTGCCAGCAGCCAAGTAGGGGTCACTGAAGCTTTCTTT. Protein: CASSQVGVTEAFF.

The rearrangement links TRBV27 to TRBJ2-7; 7 bases match TRBD2. Germline V gene lookup returns CDR1 MNHEY and CDR2 SMNVEV (reference sequence). V lost 3 bases and J lost 3; bases outside the gene matches: 8. This CDR3 is 15 amino acids long. DNA of the CDR3: TGTGCCAGCAGTTTGACGGGGCTAGCGGTCTACGAGCAGTACTTC. Translation gives CASSLTGLAVYEQYF.

The genes are TRBV2 and TRBJ2-3, with TRBD1 matching over 9 bases. Trimming took 4 bases from V and 4 from J; bases not matched to a gene: 12. This CDR3 has 17 residues. Germline loops: CDR1 SNHLY, CDR2 FYNNEI. DNA for the CDR3: TGTGCCAGCAGTGTACGGGGACAGGGATGGGAGGCAGATACGCAGTATTTT. It is translated as CASSVRGQGWEADTQYF.